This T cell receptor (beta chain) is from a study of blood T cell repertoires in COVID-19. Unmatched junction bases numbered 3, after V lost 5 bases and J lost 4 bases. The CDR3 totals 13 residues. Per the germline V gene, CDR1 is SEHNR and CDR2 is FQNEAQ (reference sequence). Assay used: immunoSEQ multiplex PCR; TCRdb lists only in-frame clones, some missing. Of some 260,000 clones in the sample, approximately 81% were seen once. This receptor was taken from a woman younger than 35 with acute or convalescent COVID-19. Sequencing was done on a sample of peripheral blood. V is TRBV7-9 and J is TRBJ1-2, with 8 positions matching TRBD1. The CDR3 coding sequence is TGTGCCAGCAGCCGGACAGGGCTCTATGGCTACACCTTC. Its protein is CASSRTGLYGYTF.